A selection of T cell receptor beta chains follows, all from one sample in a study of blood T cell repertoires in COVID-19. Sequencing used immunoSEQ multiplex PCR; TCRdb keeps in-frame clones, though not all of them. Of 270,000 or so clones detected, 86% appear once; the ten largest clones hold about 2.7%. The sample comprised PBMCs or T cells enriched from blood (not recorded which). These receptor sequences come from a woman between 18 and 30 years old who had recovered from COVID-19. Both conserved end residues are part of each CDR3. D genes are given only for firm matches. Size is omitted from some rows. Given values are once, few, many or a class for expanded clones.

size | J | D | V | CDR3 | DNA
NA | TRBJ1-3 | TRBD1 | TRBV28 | CASRPGTGGNTIYF | TGTGCCAGCAGGCCCGGGACAGGGGGAAACACCATATATTTT
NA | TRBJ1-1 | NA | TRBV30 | CAWSVESRGAHEAFF | TGTGCCTGGAGTGTAGAGAGCAGGGGAGCCCATGAAGCTTTCTTT
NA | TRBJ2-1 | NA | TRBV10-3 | CAISESREKDNEQFF | TGTGCCATCAGTGAGTCCCGGGAGAAGGACAATGAGCAGTTCTTC
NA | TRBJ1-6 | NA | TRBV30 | CAWATTDNSPLHF | TGTGCCTGGGCAACGACAGATAATTCACCCCTCCACTTT
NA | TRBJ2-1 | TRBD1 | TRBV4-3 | CASSQGRQGMNEQFF | TGCGCCAGCAGCCAGGGGAGACAGGGGATGAATGAGCAGTTCTTC
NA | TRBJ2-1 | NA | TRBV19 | CASSIVRGRGRYNEQFF | TGTGCCAGTAGTATAGTGAGGGGGCGGGGACGATACAATGAGCAGTTCTTC
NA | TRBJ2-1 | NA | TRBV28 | CASKKHRVGEQFF | TGTGCCAGCAAAAAACACAGGGTCGGTGAGCAGTTCTTC
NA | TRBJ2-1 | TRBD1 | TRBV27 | CASSLWTGQFF | TGTGCCAGCAGTCTTTGGACAGGGCAGTTCTTC
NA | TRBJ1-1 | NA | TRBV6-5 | CASSHIWGGGTEAFF | TGTGCCAGCAGCCACATCTGGGGGGGAGGGACTGAAGCTTTCTTT
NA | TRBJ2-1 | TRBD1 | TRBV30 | CAWTVGQTHYNEQFF | TGTGCCTGGACCGTGGGACAGACGCATTACAATGAGCAGTTCTTC
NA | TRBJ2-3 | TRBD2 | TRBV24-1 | CATSDWASGLTDTQYF | TGTGCCACCAGTGATTGGGCTAGCGGACTCACAGATACGCAGTATTTT
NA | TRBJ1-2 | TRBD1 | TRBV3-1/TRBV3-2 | CASSQESRDRSGYTF | TGTGCCAGCAGCCAAGAAAGCAGGGACAGATCTGGCTACACCTTC
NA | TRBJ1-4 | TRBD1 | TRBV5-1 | CASSWDSKEPEKLFF | TGCGCCAGCAGCTGGGACAGTAAGGAGCCTGAAAAACTGTTTTTT
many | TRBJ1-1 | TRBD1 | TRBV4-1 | CASSQGGAGGLTEAFF | TGCGCCAGCAGCCAAGGCGGGGCAGGGGGGCTCACTGAAGCTTTCTTT
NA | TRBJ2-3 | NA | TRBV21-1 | CASSIGADTQYF | TGTGCCAGCAGCATCGGGGCAGATACGCAGTATTTT
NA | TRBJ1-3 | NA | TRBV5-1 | CASSLDSTGNTIYF | TGCGCCAGCAGCTTGGACAGTACTGGAAACACCATATATTTT
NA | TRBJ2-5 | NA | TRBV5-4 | CASSLGTGTQETQYF | TGTGCCAGCAGCTTGGGTACCGGGACACAAGAGACCCAGTACTTC
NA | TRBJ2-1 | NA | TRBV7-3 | CASSLGARSEQFF | TGTGCCAGCAGCTTAGGGGCCCGCAGTGAGCAGTTCTTC
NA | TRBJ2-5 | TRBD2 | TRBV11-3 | CASSLSTSGAQETQYF | TGTGCCAGCAGCCTAAGTACTAGCGGGGCACAAGAGACCCAGTACTTC
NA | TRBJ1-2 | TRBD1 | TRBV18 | CASSPYSRTGDKGLYGYTF | TGTGCCAGCTCACCATACTCAAGGACAGGGGACAAAGGACTCTATGGCTACACCTTC
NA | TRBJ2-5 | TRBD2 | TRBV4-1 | CASSQVGLAGPQETQYF | TGCGCCAGCAGCCAAGTGGGACTAGCGGGGCCCCAAGAGACCCAGTACTTC
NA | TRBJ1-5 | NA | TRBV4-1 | CASSLDTASNQPQHF | TGCGCCAGCAGCTTAGACACGGCAAGCAATCAGCCCCAGCATTTT
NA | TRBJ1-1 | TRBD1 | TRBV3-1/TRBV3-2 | CASSLTDRVSEAFF | TGTGCCAGCAGCCTTACCGACAGGGTGTCTGAAGCTTTCTTT
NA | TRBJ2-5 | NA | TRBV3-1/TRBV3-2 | CASSRWDSTQETQYF | TGTGCCAGCAGCCGATGGGACTCAACCCAAGAGACCCAGTACTTC
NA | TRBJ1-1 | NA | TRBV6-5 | CASSLAREGNTEAFF | TGTGCCAGCAGCCTAGCCAGGGAGGGGAACACTGAAGCTTTCTTT
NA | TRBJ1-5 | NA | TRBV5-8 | CASRDSSNQPQHF | TGTGCCAGCAGGGACAGTAGCAATCAGCCCCAGCATTTT
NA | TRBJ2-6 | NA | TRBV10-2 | CASSEEREPRGAGANVLTF | TGCGCCAGCAGTGAGGAGAGAGAACCCAGGGGCGCTGGAGCCAACGTCCTGACTTTC
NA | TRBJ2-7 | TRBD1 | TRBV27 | CASTSRQGGNEQYF | TGTGCCAGCACTTCGAGACAGGGGGGAAACGAGCAGTACTTC